This T cell receptor beta chain was observed in a study of prognosis after radiotherapy for stage I lung cancer. Whole-study findings and limits: Determination of whether the expanded TCR clones were tumor-specific was not performed.

There were six milliliters of peripheral blood drawn at each of two time points. The sample holds many counts of this clonotype. Its target is not known. Amplification of TCR beta CDR3 from genomic DNA used two-round multiplex PCR. Used in first-round PCR were primers specific to each TRBV and TRBJ gene. During the second PCR round, universal primers were used. TCRdb independently ran MiXCR on the multiplex PCR reads; one entry per CDR3 protein. The sample records around 51,000 distinct CDR3 sequences, around a third being singletons. CDR3 length: 13 residues. The germline V and J ends were trimmed by 6 bases and 5 bases, with 12 bases remaining between them. Germline CDR1 is SGHTA and CDR2 is FQGNSA.

Sequenced material: PBMCs, taken before or after stereotactic body radiation therapy (not recorded which). The TCR originated in a donor at least 50 years old with non-small cell lung cancer. The chain couples TRBV7-2 to TRBJ2-3; no clear D. The CDR3 bases are TGTGCCAGCAGTTTCGGTCTTCGAGATACGCAGTATTTT. It translates to CASSFGLRDTQYF.